These T cell receptor beta chains were read from a single sample in a study of blood T cell repertoires in COVID-19. Method: immunoSEQ multiplex PCR; TCRdb's copy keeps in-frame clones and lacks some. The profile shows 300,000 or so clones, around 84% of them singletons. The sample consisted of PBMCs or T cells enriched from blood (not recorded which). These TCRs come from a woman between 18 and 29 years old who had recovered from COVID-19. Each CDR3 is given with its conserved first and last residue. Each record gives: V gene, J gene, D gene, clone size, CDR3 protein, CDR3 DNA. The D gene is left open where the match is weak. Part of the rows lack a size; the others show once, few, many or a class for expanded clones.

TRBV3-1/TRBV3-2	TRBJ1-3	NA	NA	CASSPTGKSGNTIYF	TGTGCCAGCAGCCCCACAGGGAAGTCTGGAAACACCATATATTTT
TRBV15	TRBJ2-1	TRBD1	NA	CATSRDQDREKFF	TGTGCCACCAGCAGAGATCAGGACAGGGAAAAGTTCTTC
TRBV18	TRBJ2-2	TRBD1	NA	CASSFPGQGGTGELFF	TGTGCCAGCTCATTTCCGGGACAGGGAGGCACCGGGGAGCTGTTTTTT
TRBV28	TRBJ2-3	TRBD2	NA	CASSLAGGPRDTQYF	TGTGCCAGCAGTTTGGCGGGAGGGCCAAGGGATACGCAGTATTTT
TRBV10-3	TRBJ2-7	NA	NA	CAISESGLPIYEQYF	TGTGCCATCAGTGAGTCAGGACTACCTATTTACGAGCAGTACTTC
TRBV3-1/TRBV3-2	TRBJ1-1	NA	many	CASSQNMGAGTEAFF	TGTGCCAGCAGCCAGAATATGGGGGCTGGCACTGAAGCTTTCTTT
TRBV19	TRBJ2-1	TRBD2	once	CASTIAGGGYNEQFF	TGTGCCAGTACCATAGCGGGAGGGGGCTACAATGAGCAGTTCTTC
TRBV7-2	TRBJ1-4	NA	NA	CASSLGNRQGNEKLFF	TGTGCCAGCAGCTTAGGGAACAGGCAGGGAAATGAAAAACTGTTTTTT
TRBV13	TRBJ2-3	NA	NA	CASSRSTDTQYF	TGTGCCAGCAGCCGGAGCACAGATACGCAGTATTTT
TRBV28	TRBJ1-1	TRBD1	NA	CASRRDSGVAFF	TGTGCCAGCAGGCGGGACAGTGGGGTTGCTTTCTTT